This record covers a single T cell receptor (beta chain). If patients had autoimmune disease history or systemic immunosuppression, they were excluded. The entry originates in a study of OX40 agonist ivuxolimab in advanced cancers. Study in general: The dose-escalation group included hepatocellular carcinoma, melanoma, renal cell carcinoma and head and neck cancer. Prior checkpoint blockade (anti-PD-1, anti-PD-L1 or anti-CTLA-4) was permitted; roughly 40% had it.

Measured with immunoSEQ multiplex PCR; TCRdb has only the in-frame clones, and not every one. The sample has fewer than 40,000 clones, 65% to 85% seen once. This CDR3 is 12 amino acids long. In germline, CDR1 is PRHDT, CDR2 FYEKMQ (reference sequence). Trimming took 0 bases from V and 6 from J, leaving 5 bases between them. The rearrangement links TRBV13 to TRBJ1-2; possible D gene TRBD1, 5 bases. The TCR comes from an adult with an advanced solid tumor such as melanoma, head and neck, liver or kidney cancer. Sequenced here: CD4+ or CD8+ T cells sorted from blood, sampled in a trial of the OX40 agonist ivuxolimab. The CDR3 spells CASSLGGDGYTF. CDR3 bases: TGTGCCAGCAGCTTAGGGGGGGATGGCTACACCTTC.